A selection of T cell receptor beta chains follows, all from one sample in a study of blood T cell repertoires in COVID-19. Some clones are missing from TCRdb's copy, which holds only in-frame ones; the method was immunoSEQ multiplex PCR. The sample lists roughly 260,000 clones, around nine tenths seen once, with roughly 12% in the top ten. Material: peripheral blood. Receptors were obtained from a woman between 25 and 40 years old with COVID-19, enrolled during active disease. Both conserved end residues are part of each CDR3. Each record gives: J gene, D gene, clone size, V gene, CDR3 protein, CDR3 DNA. The D gene is left open where the match is weak. For some rows the clone size is stated as once, few or many, or as a class when expanded; others skip it.

TRBJ2-3,TRBD1,.,TRBV27,CASGTGGAYTQYF,TGTGCCAGCGGGACAGGGGGCGCCTATACGCAGTATTTT
TRBJ1-2,TRBD1,.,TRBV27,CASSSWGQGLGGYTF,TGTGCCAGCAGTTCGTGGGGACAGGGGTTAGGTGGCTACACCTTC
TRBJ1-1,.,.,TRBV28,CASTEPMMNTEAFF,TGTGCCAGCACTGAGCCAATGATGAACACTGAAGCTTTCTTT
TRBJ2-1,TRBD2,.,TRBV7-7,CASSLASGRSNEQFF,TGTGCTAGCAGCTTAGCAAGCGGGAGGAGTAATGAGCAGTTCTTC
TRBJ1-4,.,.,TRBV15,CATSSVAGVGGKLFF,TGTGCCACCAGCAGTGTAGCGGGGGTTGGAGGAAAACTGTTTTTT
TRBJ2-3,TRBD2,.,TRBV2,CASSETSGRDTQYF,TGTGCCAGCAGTGAAACTAGCGGGAGGGATACGCAGTATTTT
TRBJ1-6,.,.,TRBV6-1,CASSEHGPILDNSPLHF,TGTGCCAGCAGTGAACATGGGCCGATCCTCGATAATTCACCCCTCCACTTT
TRBJ2-1,.,.,TRBV2,CASSEEFSYNEQFF,TGTGCCAGCAGTGAAGAGTTTAGTTACAATGAGCAGTTCTTC
TRBJ1-1,.,.,TRBV11-2,CASSLVWRQNTEAFF,TGTGCCAGCAGCTTAGTTTGGCGGCAGAACACTGAAGCTTTCTTT
TRBJ2-6,.,.,TRBV27,CASSFLTVDSSGANVLTF,TGTGCCAGCAGTTTCTTGACAGTAGATAGCTCTGGGGCCAACGTCCTGACTTTC
TRBJ2-1,.,.,TRBV6-2/TRBV6-3,CASSAILQDGQFF,TGTGCCAGCAGCGCTATTCTACAGGACGGGCAGTTCTTC
TRBJ1-6,.,.,TRBV4-1,CASSQTTAYNSPLHF,TGCGCCAGCAGCCAAACGACAGCCTATAATTCACCCCTCCACTTT
TRBJ2-5,TRBD1,.,TRBV11-2,CASSSGRGQTYQETQYF,TGTGCCAGCAGCTCTGGCCGGGGACAGACGTACCAAGAGACCCAGTACTTC
TRBJ1-5,.,.,TRBV28,CASSPRGGRARHQPQHF,TGTGCCAGCAGTCCCCGGGGGGGAAGGGCGAGGCATCAGCCCCAGCATTTT
TRBJ2-7,TRBD1,.,TRBV9,CASSSRSGQSTYEQYF,TGTGCCAGCAGCTCCCGCTCGGGACAGAGCACCTACGAGCAGTACTTC
TRBJ2-7,.,few,TRBV6-2/TRBV6-3,CASSYSLVYEQYF,TGTGCCAGCAGTTACTCGCTAGTCTACGAGCAGTACTTC
TRBJ2-1,TRBD2,once,TRBV7-2,CASSFPGLADLNEQFF,TGTGCCAGCAGCTTTCCGGGACTAGCGGACCTCAATGAGCAGTTCTTC
TRBJ1-2,.,.,TRBV24-1,CATSDLNYGYTF,TGTGCCACCAGTGACCTGAACTATGGCTACACCTTC
TRBJ2-3,TRBD2,.,TRBV3-1/TRBV3-2,CASSYSGTSGRPSSTDTQYF,TGTGCCAGCAGCTACTCCGGGACTAGCGGGAGGCCCTCAAGCACAGATACGCAGTATTTT
TRBJ2-7,TRBD2,.,TRBV28,CASILIPDRDYGSYEQYF,TGTGCCAGCATTCTTATCCCGGACCGGGACTACGGCTCCTACGAGCAGTACTTC
TRBJ2-7,.,once,TRBV5-1,CASSASESYEQYF,TGCGCCAGCAGCGCTAGCGAGTCCTACGAGCAGTACTTC
TRBJ1-5,TRBD1,.,TRBV7-9,CASSLGRQGSQHF,TGTGCCAGCAGCTTAGGGAGACAGGGCTCCCAGCATTTT
TRBJ2-1,TRBD2,.,TRBV27,CASSTRLAVAYNEQFF,TGTGCCAGCAGTACCCGGCTAGCGGTCGCCTACAATGAGCAGTTCTTC
TRBJ2-3,.,.,TRBV5-5,CASSKRGGEDTQYF,TGTGCCAGCAGCAAAAGAGGGGGGGAGGATACGCAGTATTTT
TRBJ1-5,.,.,TRBV28,CASSLYSTQPQHF,TGTGCCAGCAGTTTATATAGCACTCAGCCCCAGCATTTT
TRBJ1-1,.,.,TRBV28,CASSLAGRGMNTEAFF,TGTGCCAGCAGTTTGGCAGGGAGGGGGATGAACACTGAAGCTTTCTTT
TRBJ2-3,TRBD2,.,TRBV19,CASRISGSTDTQYF,TGTGCCAGTAGGATTAGCGGGAGCACAGATACGCAGTATTTT
TRBJ2-1,.,.,TRBV30,CAWRGTRREQFF,TGTGCCTGGAGGGGGACTCGGAGAGAGCAGTTCTTC
TRBJ1-2,.,.,TRBV28,CASFTNRDYTF,TGTGCCAGCTTCACAAACAGGGACTACACCTTC
TRBJ1-4,.,.,TRBV5-1,CASSLGRRTEFTSGEKLFF,TGCGCCAGCAGCTTGGGGAGGAGGACAGAATTTACGTCCGGTGAAAAACTGTTTTTT
TRBJ2-5,TRBD1,.,TRBV5-4,CASSGGTGRETQYF,TGTGCCAGCAGCGGGGGGACAGGGCGAGAGACCCAGTACTTC
TRBJ2-3,TRBD2,.,TRBV28,CASTQVGGLAAYTQYF,TGTGCCAGCACACAGGTGGGGGGACTAGCGGCTTATACGCAGTATTTT
TRBJ1-1,.,.,TRBV19,CASSKANTEAFF,TGTGCCAGTAGTAAAGCGAACACTGAAGCTTTCTTT
TRBJ2-3,TRBD2,.,TRBV6-2/TRBV6-3,CASSNGLGRADTQYF,TGTGCCAGCAGTAATGGACTCGGGAGGGCAGATACGCAGTATTTT
TRBJ2-1,TRBD2,.,TRBV2,CASTGLAGGGNEQFF,TGTGCCAGCACCGGACTAGCGGGAGGGGGCAATGAGCAGTTCTTC